These T cell receptor beta chains were read from a single sample in a study of post-analysis software for immune sequencing data. TCRdb reanalysed the PCR reads using MiXCR and keeps one entry per CDR3 protein. This table holds around 700,000 distinct CDR3 sequences, 55% to 60% found once. The sequenced material came from blood. Source of these receptors: a girl aged 2-10 years with multiple sclerosis. Each CDR3 is given with its conserved first and last residue. A D gene is named only where the DNA matches it firmly. Some rows have no size entry. The others give once, few or many, or a class for an expanded clone.

size: once
J: TRBJ1-1
V: TRBV5-6
D: .
DNA: TGTGCCAGCAGCTTTATGGGGGGCGCTGAAGCTTTCTTT
CDR3: CASSFMGGAEAFF

size: .
J: TRBJ2-1
V: TRBV20-1
D: TRBD1
DNA: TGCAGTGCTAACCGGGACAGGGTCAGGAGTGAGCAGTTCTTC
CDR3: CSANRDRVRSEQFF

size: few
J: TRBJ2-7
V: TRBV12-3/TRBV12-4
D: TRBD2
DNA: TGTGCCAGCAGTCCCAGACTAGCGTCAGCGGGTGAGCAGTACTTC
CDR3: CASSPRLASAGEQYF

size: .
J: TRBJ1-1
V: TRBV10-3
D: .
DNA: TGTGCCATCAGTGAGCCGAGCCTCCCCCCTTTCTTT
CDR3: CAISEPSLPPFF

size: .
J: TRBJ2-2
V: TRBV10-3
D: .
DNA: TGTGCCATCACTCAGGGAGAGGGCACCGGGGAGCTGTTTTTT
CDR3: CAITQGEGTGELFF

size: few
J: TRBJ2-7
V: TRBV7-2
D: .
DNA: TGTGCCAGCAGCTTTACGGGACGAAAGTACGAGCAGTACTTC
CDR3: CASSFTGRKYEQYF

size: .
J: TRBJ2-1
V: TRBV20-1
D: .
DNA: TGCAGTGCCGGCCGCCCACTAGTAGCCAACAATGGGCAGTTCTTC
CDR3: CSAGRPLVANNGQFF

size: once
J: TRBJ2-1
V: TRBV3-1
D: TRBD2
DNA: TGTGCCAGCAGCCAGACTAGCGGAGGGAACAATGAGCAGTTCTTC
CDR3: CASSQTSGGNNEQFF

size: .
J: TRBJ1-1
V: TRBV5-1
D: .
DNA: TGCGCCTGCAGCTTGTCGGAGAACACTGAAGCTTTCTTT
CDR3: CACSLSENTEAFF

size: .
J: TRBJ2-3
V: TRBV15
D: .
DNA: TGTGCCACCAGCAGAGATCGGGTCCCAGGAGATACGCAGTATTTT
CDR3: CATSRDRVPGDTQYF

size: .
J: TRBJ2-3
V: TRBV29-1
D: .
DNA: TGCAGCGTTGAATCGAGTAGCACAGATACGCAGTATTTT
CDR3: CSVESSSTDTQYF

size: few
J: TRBJ1-5
V: TRBV27
D: .
DNA: TGTGCCAGCAGTTCCCTCGGGACACATAGCAATCAGCCCCAGCATTTT
CDR3: CASSSLGTHSNQPQHF

size: few
J: TRBJ1-1
V: TRBV3-1
D: .
DNA: TGTGCCAGCAGCCATTGGTTAAGGAACACTGAAGCTTTCTTT
CDR3: CASSHWLRNTEAFF

size: .
J: TRBJ1-1
V: TRBV20-1
D: TRBD1
DNA: TGCAGTGCTAGAGATCCCCAGGGACAGGGCACTGAAGCTTTCTTT
CDR3: CSARDPQGQGTEAFF

size: .
J: TRBJ2-7
V: TRBV5-1
D: .
DNA: TGCGCCAGCAGCGGACCCGGGACAACAGAGCAGTACTTC
CDR3: CASSGPGTTEQYF

size: .
J: TRBJ2-1
V: TRBV4-1
D: .
DNA: TGCGCCAGCAGCCAAGAGCCCAGGGACAATGGGCAGTTCTTC
CDR3: CASSQEPRDNGQFF

size: .
J: TRBJ2-7
V: TRBV4-1
D: TRBD1
DNA: TGCGCCAGCAGCCAAACCGGGACAGGGACCTACGTGCAGTACTTC
CDR3: CASSQTGTGTYVQYF

size: .
J: TRBJ2-1
V: TRBV7-3
D: .
DNA: TGTGCCAGCAGCCCCCCCATAAGCGATGAGCAGTTCTTC
CDR3: CASSPPISDEQFF

size: .
J: TRBJ2-1
V: TRBV2
D: .
DNA: TGTGCCAGCAGTGAAGGGGGGAGCTCCTACAATGAGCAGTTCTTC
CDR3: CASSEGGSSYNEQFF

size: .
J: TRBJ2-1
V: TRBV5-1
D: .
DNA: TGCGCCAGCAGCTATGGGCGGGACTACAATGAGCAGTTCTTC
CDR3: CASSYGRDYNEQFF

size: few
J: TRBJ2-1
V: TRBV29-1
D: .
DNA: TGCAGCGTTGTCGGGCGGGAGAGGGGGAGTGAGCAGTTCTTC
CDR3: CSVVGRERGSEQFF

size: .
J: TRBJ1-5
V: TRBV20-1
D: .
DNA: TGCAGTGCTAGAGATAAGGAGGGACAGCCCCAGCATTTT
CDR3: CSARDKEGQPQHF

size: .
J: TRBJ2-3
V: TRBV6-1
D: .
DNA: TGTGCCAGCAGTGTAGGTCAGACTAGCACAGATACGCAGTATTTT
CDR3: CASSVGQTSTDTQYF

size: .
J: TRBJ2-3
V: TRBV5-5
D: .
DNA: TGTGCCAGCAGCTTGGATGGGACACTTCTTACAGATACGCAGTATTTT
CDR3: CASSLDGTLLTDTQYF

size: few
J: TRBJ1-5
V: TRBV10-3
D: .
DNA: TGTGCCATCAGTGCGCAGAAGGATCAGCCCCAGCATTTT
CDR3: CAISAQKDQPQHF

size: .
J: TRBJ2-6
V: TRBV4-2
D: TRBD2
DNA: TGTGCCAGCAGCCAAGATTCATGGCGGGGGGCGATCTCTGGGGCCAACGTCCTGACTTTC
CDR3: CASSQDSWRGAISGANVLTF

size: .
J: TRBJ2-7
V: TRBV5-1
D: TRBD1
DNA: TGCGCCAGCAGCTTGGCCCCCGGGACAGGGGGCGCAGATAGGTACTTC
CDR3: CASSLAPGTGGADRYF

size: few
J: TRBJ1-2
V: TRBV6-1
D: TRBD1
DNA: TGTGCCAGCACCATTGCAGGGGGTGGCTACACCTTC
CDR3: CASTIAGGGYTF

size: .
J: TRBJ2-1
V: TRBV7-2
D: TRBD1
DNA: TGTGCCAGCAGCCAAATAGCCGGGACAGGGTATACGGATGAGCAGTTCTTC
CDR3: CASSQIAGTGYTDEQFF

size: .
J: TRBJ2-7
V: TRBV20-1
D: TRBD1
DNA: TGCAGTGCTGCCGGGACAGGGGACACGTTTTCCTACGAGCAGTACTTC
CDR3: CSAAGTGDTFSYEQYF

size: few
J: TRBJ2-1
V: TRBV4-1
D: .
DNA: TGCGCCAGCAGCCAAGTAGGGAATCGGTACGATGAGCAGTTCTTC
CDR3: CASSQVGNRYDEQFF

size: .
J: TRBJ2-3
V: TRBV7-2
D: .
DNA: TGTGCCAGCAGCTTAGGCAGGGCTCCAGACACAGATACGCAGTATTTT
CDR3: CASSLGRAPDTDTQYF

size: .
J: TRBJ2-1
V: TRBV27
D: .
DNA: TGTGCCAGCAGTTTAGAGGGGGGAAGTTTCTCCTACAATGAGCAGTTCTTC
CDR3: CASSLEGGSFSYNEQFF

size: .
J: TRBJ1-2
V: TRBV12-3/TRBV12-4
D: .
DNA: TGTGCCAGCACTTTGGGGGCAGGGAACTATGGCTACACCTTC
CDR3: CASTLGAGNYGYTF

size: .
J: TRBJ2-7
V: TRBV5-1
D: TRBD1
DNA: TGCGCCAGCAGCTTCAACAGGGGGGCCCTTTCGGAGGGCTACGAGCAGTACTTC
CDR3: CASSFNRGALSEGYEQYF

size: few
J: TRBJ2-5
V: TRBV27
D: TRBD2
DNA: TGTGCCAGCAGTTTGGGGGCGGGGGGATTCCAAGAGACCCAGTACTTC
CDR3: CASSLGAGGFQETQYF

size: .
J: TRBJ2-3
V: TRBV10-1
D: .
DNA: TGCGCCAGCAGTGAGAATCGGGCGGCAGATACGCAGTATTTT
CDR3: CASSENRAADTQYF

size: .
J: TRBJ2-7
V: TRBV29-1
D: TRBD1
DNA: TGCAGCGTTGAAAACGGGGACAGGGAAACCCACGAGCAGTACTTC
CDR3: CSVENGDRETHEQYF

size: few
J: TRBJ2-1
V: TRBV7-2
D: TRBD1
DNA: TGTGCCAGCAGCTTTAAGGGGGCCCCGATTATTTACAATGAGCAGTTCTTC
CDR3: CASSFKGAPIIYNEQFF

size: few
J: TRBJ2-4
V: TRBV7-2
D: .
DNA: TGTGCCAGCAGCTGGACTCCCAGAAACATTCAGTACTTC
CDR3: CASSWTPRNIQYF

size: .
J: TRBJ2-7
V: TRBV10-2
D: .
DNA: TGCGCCAGCTCTCTACAAGTCTACAATGAGCAGTACTTC
CDR3: CASSLQVYNEQYF

size: .
J: TRBJ2-1
V: TRBV5-1
D: TRBD2
DNA: TGCGCCAGCAGCTTGTGGGGGGGAGTGGGCAATGAGCAGTTCTTC
CDR3: CASSLWGGVGNEQFF

size: few
J: TRBJ2-1
V: TRBV20-1
D: TRBD2
DNA: TGCAGTGCTAGAGATCAGCTTGGACTAGTGGGCAATGAGCAGTTCTTC
CDR3: CSARDQLGLVGNEQFF

size: .
J: TRBJ2-1
V: TRBV20-1
D: .
DNA: TGCAGTGCTACCAGCCCTAGGGATCCCCTCTACAATGAGCAGTTCTTC
CDR3: CSATSPRDPLYNEQFF

size: few
J: TRBJ1-2
V: TRBV20-1
D: TRBD1
DNA: TGCAGTGCTCAATCCAGGGGGAGCTATGGCTACACCTTC
CDR3: CSAQSRGSYGYTF

size: once
J: TRBJ2-4
V: TRBV20-1
D: .
DNA: TGCAGTGCTTCCCGCTGGAACATTCAGTACTTC
CDR3: CSASRWNIQYF

size: few
J: TRBJ2-1
V: TRBV6-5
D: TRBD2
DNA: TGTGCCAGCAGTTACCTCGGCGGGAGGCGGCACAATGAGCAGTTCTTC
CDR3: CASSYLGGRRHNEQFF

size: .
J: TRBJ2-4
V: TRBV20-1
D: .
DNA: TGCAGTGCTAGAATTTGGGCTAGCGAAAACATTCAGTACTTC
CDR3: CSARIWASENIQYF